Below, 12 T cell receptor beta chains from the same sample are listed, as sequenced in a study of blood T cells in healthy people across ages. Sample-barcoded 5' priming and a J-beta primer mix drove a second PCR of about 7 to 11 cycles. MiXCR, run by TCRdb on the 5' RACE reads, gives a single entry per CDR3 protein. Counted here are 1.8 million or so distinct CDR3 sequences, roughly 43% occurring once; the ten biggest clones make up under 25%. Sequencing input: blood. These receptors were obtained from a human donor in good health.

The J gene is TRBJ2-6, the V gene TRBV4-1, with 9 nucleotides matching TRBD2. CDR1 is MGHRA, CDR2 YSYEKL, per germline. The CDR3 spans 17 residues. The V segment lost 0 bases and the J segment 2 bases; nucleotides outside the gene matches: 2. CDR3 nucleotides: TGCGCCAGCAGCCAAGAGGTAGCGGGGGCTGGGGCCAACGTCCTGACTTTC. Its translation is CASSQEVAGAGANVLTF.

This sequence joins TRBV11-2 and TRBJ1-1, with D hard to call. The V gene's germline CDR1 is SGHAT and CDR2 FQNNGV. V shed 5 bases and J shed 3 bases, with 13 bases lying between them. CDR3 size: 14 residues. CDR3 residues: CASSTWGRHTEAFF. The CDR3, as DNA: TGTGCCAGCAGCACCTGGGGTCGCCACACTGAAGCTTTCTTT.

The chain joins TRBV12-5 to TRBJ1-2; the D gene is possibly TRBD1 (6 bases). Germline V CDR1 and CDR2: LGHNT, FRNRAP. Trimming removed 0 bases from V and 0 bases from J, with 26 bases in between. The CDR3 has 21 residues. In DNA form, the CDR3 reads TGTGCTAGTGGTTTGGTACTTGGTAGCGACGGAACAGGGCCGTCTAACTATGGCTACACCTTC. It translates to CASGLVLGSDGTGPSNYGYTF.

The chain combines TRBV5-5 with TRBJ1-4; the D is unclear. The length of the CDR3 is 15 residues. V lost 1 base to trimming and J lost 1 base, with 8 bases between them. CDR1 is SGHKS, CDR2 YYEKEE, per germline (reference sequence). The CDR3 spells CASSLYEGTNEKLFF. The CDR3 DNA reads as TGTGCCAGCAGCTTGTACGAGGGAACTAATGAAAAACTGTTTTTT.

The J gene is TRBJ1-5, the V gene TRBV4-2; possibly TRBD1 for D (5 bases). This CDR3 contains 13 residues. Trimming took 1 base from V and 8 from J, leaving 9 bases between them. Germline assignment: CDR1 LGHNA and CDR2 YNFKEQ. The CDR3 here is CASSQATTEPQHF. CDR3 DNA sequence: TGTGCCAGCAGCCAAGCGACGACAGAGCCCCAGCATTTT.

The rearrangement links TRBV6-2 or TRBV6-3 to TRBJ2-4; TRBD1 matches 7 bases. The tail of the sequence fits TRBJ2-7 better, so the J call may be wrong. The CDR3 is 12 residues long. Germline V gives CDR1 MNHEY, CDR2 SVGEGT. CDR3 region: CASETGLHEQYF. The CDR3 coding sequence is TGTGCCAGTGAGACAGGGCTTCACGAGCAGTACTTC.

This rearrangement joins TRBV7-3 to TRBJ2-1, with 7 bases fitting TRBD1. With V trimmed by 5 bases and J by 9 bases, 10 bases remained unmatched. The CDR3 loop spans 14 amino acids. Germline V lookup: CDR1 SGHTA, CDR2 FQGTGA. The CDR3 loop is CASSPRAGGSEQFF. DNA of the CDR3: TGTGCCAGCAGCCCACGAGCAGGGGGAAGTGAGCAGTTCTTC.

This clonotype was counted only a few times. The chain combines TRBV7-2 with TRBJ2-5; 15 positions agree with TRBD2. Near its end, the DNA agrees better with TRBJ2-7, so the J call may be wrong. Germline V gene lookup returns CDR1 SGHTA and CDR2 FQGNSA. The length of the CDR3 is 15 residues. Written as DNA, the CDR3 is TGTGCCAGCAGCCCTTGGACTAGCGGGGGGGGCGAGCAGTACTTC. It yields the protein CASSPWTSGGGEQYF.

The chain is built from TRBV7-3 and TRBJ2-5, with D perhaps matching TRBD1 or TRBD2 (5 bases each). V lost 5 bases and J 2 bases, leaving 15 bases between the germline ends. This CDR3 is 15 amino acids long. Germline CDR1 reads SGHTA; CDR2 reads FQGTGA. The CDR3 nucleotides are TGTGCCAGCAGCGCAAATCCGGGACCTCAAGAGACCCAGTACTTC. It is translated as CASSANPGPQETQYF.

This sequence joins TRBV5-1 and TRBJ2-4, with 12 nucleotides matching TRBD1. The J call is uncertain, as TRBJ2-5 better fits the DNA end. The CDR3 totals 14 residues. Germline assignment: CDR1 SGHRS and CDR2 YFSETQ. The CDR3 sequence is CATGTGGRKETQYF. The CDR3 DNA is TGCGCCACCGGGACAGGGGGCAGAAAAGAGACCCAGTACTTC.

The rearrangement joins TRBV29-1 to TRBJ2-3; the match to TRBD2 covers 7 bases. This CDR3 comprises 14 residues. J was trimmed by 0 bases and V by 6 bases; bases with no gene match: 6. CDR1 and CDR2 from the germline V gene are SQVTM and ANQGSEA. This chain's CDR3 is CSVLGGTSTDTQYF. DNA for the CDR3: TGCAGCGTCCTGGGGGGGACTAGCACAGATACGCAGTATTTT.

This rearrangement joins TRBV7-8 to TRBJ2-1; TRBD2 agrees at 13 bases. The CDR3 consists of 14 residues. V lost 7 bases, J lost 8 bases, and 5 bases stayed unmatched. Germline V gene data show CDR1 as SGHVS and CDR2 as FQNEAQ. In DNA, the CDR3 is TGTGCCAGCATAGGGACTAGCGGGGTCTATGAGCAGTTCTTC. Amino acid sequence: CASIGTSGVYEQFF. Full variable domain (missing parts from reference TRBV7-8 and TRBJ2-1): GAGVSQSPRYKVAKRGQDVALRCDPISGHVSLFWYQQALGQGPEFLTYFQNEAQLDKSGLPSDRFFAERPEGSVSTLKIQRTQQEDSAVYLCASIGTSGVYEQFFGPGTRLTVL.